These 23 T cell receptor beta chains were sequenced from one sample in a study of human T cells and chemical hapten exposure. As for time point: pre-sensitization, week 0. Described treatment: therapeutic diphenylcyclopropenone sensitization with weekly scalp DPC. TCRdb reprocessed the RACE reads via MiXCR and lists one record per CDR3 protein. The sample has under 300,000 distinct CDR3 sequences, 7.5% to 10% seen once; the top ten hold over 2%. The sequenced sample was whole blood, obtained in connection with sensitization to the hapten diphenylcyclopropenone (DPC). These TCRs come from a middle-aged woman with alopecia areata. Some clones in this sample may be carry-over from other donors' samples.

This clonotype was seen a few times. The CDR3 nucleotides read TGCAGTGCTAAGGGGCGCGGCCGATACAATGAGCAGTTCTTC. This sequence encodes CSAKGRGRYNEQFF. The rearrangement links TRBV20-1 to TRBJ2-1; a possible D gene is TRBD1 (5 bases). CDR3 length equals 14 residues. The germline V gene has CDR1 DFQATT and CDR2 SNEGSKA (reference sequence). Trimming stripped 4 bases from V and 4 bases from J, with 14 bases between.

This clonotype was detected a few times. V gene TRBV10-3 combines with J gene TRBJ2-3; 8 bases are a match to TRBD1. The length of the CDR3 is 16 residues. Germline-derived CDR1 and CDR2 are ENHRY and SYGVKD. The J segment lost 0 bases and the V segment lost 8 bases, leaving 10 bases of the junction unmatched. The CDR3 region is CAIGAGGAGSTDTQYF. The CDR3 DNA follows: TGTGCCATCGGGGCAGGGGGCGCCGGTAGCACAGATACGCAGTATTTT.

This clonotype occurred many times. The chain employs TRBV7-8 and TRBJ2-5; D possibly corresponds to TRBD2 (6 bases). From germline, CDR1 is SGHVS and CDR2 FQNEAQ. The CDR3 has 15 amino acids. Trimming cost V 5 bases and J 5 bases, with 18 bases left between them. The CDR3 coding sequence is TGTGCCAGCAGCCATTTGGAGGGGTCCCCGGAGACCCAGTACTTC. Translated: CASSHLEGSPETQYF.

This chain uses TRBV7-2 with TRBJ2-3, with D unresolved. The CDR3 contains 16 residues. With 1 base removed from V and 1 base from J, the gap between germline ends came to 12 bases. Germline loops: CDR1 SGHTA, CDR2 FQGNSA. CDR3 sequence: CASSLDRRVGTDTQYF. The CDR3 DNA reads TGTGCCAGCAGCTTAGACCGCCGAGTGGGCACAGATACGCAGTATTTT.

This clonotype was seen only a few times. The chain has TRBV18 and TRBJ2-3; D uncertain. This CDR3 contains 11 residues. Trimming removed 2 bases at V and 7 bases at J, with 4 bases between. Germline loops: CDR1 KGHSH, CDR2 LQKENI. The CDR3 here is CASSPEHTQYF. The CDR3 nucleotides are TGTGCCAGCTCACCAGAGCATACGCAGTATTTT.

A single count supports this clonotype. The chain employs TRBV29-1 and TRBJ2-7; tentatively, D is TRBD2 (5 bases). CDR1 is SQVTM, CDR2 ANQGSEA, per germline. The CDR3 runs 14 residues. V was cut by 6 bases and J by 4 bases, with 19 bases left in between. CDR3 amino acids: CSVMRAGRQYEQYF. In nucleotides, the CDR3 is TGCAGCGTGATGCGGGCGGGCCGGCAATACGAGCAGTACTTC.

There are many counts of this clonotype. The J gene is TRBJ2-3, the V gene TRBV7-2; TRBD1 might be the D (5 bases). The CDR3 is 14 residues long. Germline V gene lookup returns CDR1 SGHTA and CDR2 FQGNSA. V shed 2 bases and J shed 2 bases, with 8 bases lying between them. The CDR3: CASSLPRATDTQYF. CDR3 DNA sequence: TGTGCCAGCAGCTTACCCAGGGCCACAGATACGCAGTATTTT.

This clonotype was seen repeatedly, ten times or more. This chain joins TRBV29-1 and TRBJ1-1; perhaps TRBD1 as D (5 bases). The CDR3 contains 13 residues. Between the trimmed V and J ends, which lost 2 bases and 4 bases, there was a span of 11 bases. Germline CDR1 is SQVTM and CDR2 is ANQGSEA. The CDR3 here is CSVEQGVSTEAFF. In DNA form, the CDR3 reads TGCAGCGTTGAACAGGGAGTTAGCACTGAAGCTTTCTTT.

This clonotype was counted a few times. This sequence joins TRBV11-3 and TRBJ1-1, with D hard to call. Germline CDR1 reads SGHNT; CDR2 reads YENEEA. The CDR3 consists of 13 residues. The ends were cut back, 5 bases at V and 1 base at J, with 8 bases in the middle. The CDR3 spells CASSTFTNTEAFF. Here the CDR3 DNA reads TGTGCCAGCAGCACTTTTACGAACACTGAAGCTTTCTTT.

J is TRBJ2-2 and V is TRBV5-5; no firm D call. CDR1 SGHKS and CDR2 YYEKEE come from the germline V gene (reference sequence). The CDR3 has 15 residues. Trimming cost V 0 bases and J 0 bases, with 6 bases left between them. DNA for the CDR3: TGTGCCAGCAGCTTGGTGGCCGCGAACACCGGGGAGCTGTTTTTT. Amino acid sequence: CASSLVAANTGELFF.

A few counts support this clonotype. The chain is built from TRBV6-2 or TRBV6-3 and TRBJ2-5, with 14 bases aligning to TRBD2. V shed 7 bases and J 5 bases; nucleotides not matched to a gene: 6. CDR3 length equals 15 residues. Germline CDR1 MNHEY, CDR2 SVGEGT. The CDR3 loop reads CASTRTSGRMETQYF. The DNA of the CDR3 is TGTGCCAGCACTCGGACTAGCGGGAGGATGGAGACCCAGTACTTC.

The rearrangement links TRBV4-2 to TRBJ2-3; no definite D call. The CDR3 sequence is 14 residues long. CDR1 is LGHNA and CDR2 is YNFKEQ in the germline V gene. V was shortened by 0 bases and J by 2 bases, with 6 bases between the two germline ends. CDR3 sequence (DNA): TGTGCCAGCAGCCAAGACCCGTTCACAGATACGCAGTATTTT. Its translation is CASSQDPFTDTQYF.

The chain uses TRBV6-2 or TRBV6-3 and TRBJ2-1; no reliable D call. V dropped 2 bases and J dropped 6 bases, with 17 bases sitting between them. The CDR3 contains 16 residues. CDR1 is MNHEY and CDR2 is SVGEGT in the germline V gene. Written as DNA, the CDR3 is TGTGCCAGCAGTTACAATCAGGCCCCAGGTTTCAATGAGCAGTTCTTC. This codes for CASSYNQAPGFNEQFF.

The chain has TRBV7-9 and TRBJ2-7; D may be TRBD2 (6 bases). Germline V gives CDR1 SEHNR, CDR2 FQNEAQ (reference sequence). V lost 5 bases to trimming and J lost 5 bases, with 13 bases between them. The CDR3 totals 13 residues. In DNA, the CDR3 is TGTGCCAGCAGCCCGGGAGTGAGTAACGAGCAGTACTTC. As protein: CASSPGVSNEQYF.

This clonotype has just a few counts. The chain is built from TRBV7-9 and TRBJ2-1; possibly TRBD1 for D (6 bases). This CDR3 has 16 amino acids. CDR1 and CDR2 (germline): SEHNR, FQNEAQ (reference sequence). Trimming took off 5 bases at V and 4 bases at J, with 18 bases between the two ends. The CDR3 DNA is TGTGCCAGCAGCCTCCTGAGGGGGACAATATACAATGAGCAGTTCTTC. Its protein is CASSLLRGTIYNEQFF. The variable domain in full, completed from reference TRBV7-9 and TRBJ2-1, reads DTGVSQNPRHKITKRGQNVTFRCDPISEHNRLYWYRQTLGQGPEFLTYFQNEAQLEKSRLLSDRFSAERPKGSFSTLEIQRTEQGDSAMYLCASSLLRGTIYNEQFFGPGTRLTVL.

This clonotype was found a few times. The V gene is TRBV25-1, the J gene TRBJ2-5, with unresolved D. The CDR3 runs to 14 residues. The germline CDR1 and CDR2 sequences are MGHDK and SYGVNS. Trimming shortened V by 2 bases and J by 5 bases, and 12 bases separated the two germline ends. The CDR3 coding sequence is TGTGCCAGCAGTGAACACCGGGTGGGGGAGACCCAGTACTTC. Amino acids: CASSEHRVGETQYF.

This clonotype turned up a few times. The chain carries TRBV7-2 and TRBJ2-6, with 8 bases that match TRBD1. Germline loops: CDR1 SGHTA, CDR2 FQGNSA. The J segment lost 2 bases and the V segment lost 6 bases, leaving 12 bases of the junction unmatched. CDR3 length: 18 residues. The CDR3 spells CASSSSRQGATGANVLTF. For the CDR3, the DNA is TGTGCCAGCAGTTCCTCGCGGCAGGGGGCCACTGGGGCCAACGTCCTGACTTTC.

V and J are TRBV6-5 and TRBJ2-6; D not certain. CDR3 length: 14 amino acids. V lost 5 bases, J lost 0 bases, and 5 bases lay in between. Germline values: CDR1 MNHEY, CDR2 SVGAGI. CDR3 region: CASSPFSGANVLTF. CDR3 coding DNA: TGTGCCAGCAGTCCGTTCTCTGGGGCCAACGTCCTGACTTTC.

The sample holds a few counts of this clonotype. This rearrangement joins TRBV6-5 to TRBJ2-1; no firm D call. Trimming took off 2 bases at V and 8 bases at J, with 16 bases between the two ends. The CDR3 is 15 amino acids. Germline assignment: CDR1 MNHEY and CDR2 SVGAGI. The CDR3 reads CASSYGLGFIDEQFF. DNA for the CDR3: TGTGCCAGCAGTTACGGGTTAGGGTTTATAGATGAGCAGTTCTTC.

The table lists this clonotype with a few counts. This sequence joins TRBV3-1 and TRBJ1-1, with 7 bases identical to TRBD1. The V and J ends lost 4 bases and 5 bases, in that order; junction bases with no gene match: 7. The V gene's germline CDR1 is LGHDT and CDR2 YNNKEL (reference sequence). The CDR3 spans 14 residues. CDR3 in amino acids: CASSPSDRVTEAFF. The DNA of the CDR3 is TGTGCCAGCAGCCCGAGCGACAGGGTAACTGAAGCTTTCTTT.

This clonotype was seen ten or more times. The gene calls are TRBV7-6 and TRBJ2-7, with TRBD2 as a possible D gene (6 bases). The V end was cut by 4 bases, the J end by 3 bases, with 19 bases between. This CDR3 is built from 16 residues. The V gene's germline CDR1 is SGHVS and CDR2 FNYEAQ. The CDR3 bases are TGTGCCAGCAGCTACCCAGCGGGCGCAGGTCTCTACGAGCAGTACTTC. Its protein product is CASSYPAGAGLYEQYF.

The gene calls are TRBV6-5 and TRBJ1-4, with TRBD1 identical over 10 bases. This CDR3 region has 16 residues. Germline V gene sequence: CDR1 MNHEY, CDR2 SVGAGI. Unmatched junction bases numbered 9, after V lost 5 bases and J lost 6 bases. The CDR3 DNA follows: TGTGCCAGCAGTCGTACTCATGGGACAGGGGATGAAAAACTGTTTTTT. Translated: CASSRTHGTGDEKLFF.

There are many counts of this clonotype. As DNA, the CDR3 is TGTGCCAGCAGTCCGCTAGGGACGGGTCGGACCATATATTTT. Protein sequence: CASSPLGTGRTIYF. V usage is TRBV12-3 or TRBV12-4 and J usage is TRBJ1-3, with D perhaps TRBD1 (5 bases). Between the trimmed V and J ends, which lost 5 bases and 10 bases, there was a span of 18 bases. This CDR3 comprises 14 residues.